A single sample gave rise to the 28 T cell receptor beta chains below, sequenced in a study of cytomegalovirus exposure and HLA in healthy donors. A multiplex PCR was run with 60 Vbeta primers and 13 Jbeta primers. The protocol was immunoSEQ multiplex PCR, while the TCRdb copy is restricted to in-frame clones and leaves out a portion. Here the sample spans 70,000 or so clones, around 82% being singletons. Material for sequencing was PBMCs. The receptors were gathered from a young man in good health and CMV-seronegative.

The rearrangement uses TRBV5-1 and TRBJ1-2; the match to TRBD1 covers 8 bases. Germline-derived CDR1 and CDR2 are SGHRS and YFSETQ. With V trimmed by 4 bases and J by 2 bases, 7 bases remained unmatched. This CDR3 comprises 15 residues. CDR3 protein: CASSTGQGRNYGYTF. The CDR3 DNA is TGCGCCAGCAGCACCGGACAGGGAAGAAACTATGGCTACACCTTC.

The V call is TRBV6-5, the J call TRBJ1-4; tentatively, D is TRBD1 (5 bases). The CDR3 totals 14 residues. V lost 4 bases and J lost 7, with 13 bases in between. The V gene's germline CDR1 is MNHEY and CDR2 SVGAGI. The CDR3 protein is CASSSGSESEKLFF. Written as DNA, the CDR3 is TGTGCCAGCAGTTCAGGGTCGGAAAGTGAAAAACTGTTTTTT.

The rearrangement links TRBV19 to TRBJ1-2; D not resolved. CDR3 size: 14 residues. Trimming stripped 8 bases from V and 8 bases from J, with 21 bases between. The V gene's germline CDR1 is LNHDA and CDR2 SQIVND (reference sequence). The CDR3 reads CASYKGPPEEGYTF. CDR3 DNA: TGTGCCAGTTATAAGGGCCCCCCGGAGGAGGGCTACACCTTC.

The gene calls are TRBV6-5 and TRBJ2-7; D ambiguous. The CDR3 loop spans 12 amino acids. Trimming left V 4 bases short and J 2 bases short, with 6 bases between. Germline CDR1 MNHEY, CDR2 SVGAGI. The CDR3 bases are TGTGCCAGCAGTTCGGGTGCCTACGAGCAGTACTTC. Protein: CASSSGAYEQYF.

The gene calls are TRBV30 and TRBJ2-1, with D unclear. Trimming removed 4 bases from V and 8 bases from J, with 12 bases in between. This CDR3 region has 12 residues. The germline gives CDR1 GTSNPN, CDR2 SVGIG (reference sequence). The CDR3 reads CAWTPGYDEQFF. The CDR3 DNA reads as TGTGCCTGGACCCCAGGTTACGATGAGCAGTTCTTC.

In this sample, this clone turned up once. This chain links TRBV6-6 with TRBJ1-5, with TRBD1 matching over 9 bases. Unmatched junction bases numbered 3, after V lost 5 bases and J lost 4 bases. The CDR3 extends over 14 amino acids. Germline CDR1 MNHNY, CDR2 SVGAGI (reference sequence). CDR3 bases: TGTGCCAGCAGTCCTGACAGGGGGAATCAGCCCCAGCATTTT. This sequence encodes CASSPDRGNQPQHF.

The rearrangement links TRBV10-3 to TRBJ2-7; TRBD2 matches 12 bases. The CDR3 spans 15 residues. CDR1 and CDR2 from the germline V gene are ENHRY and SYGVKD. Trimming at V came to 6 bases and at J to 4 bases, leaving 7 bases not matched to a gene. CDR3 protein: CAISATSGRGYEQYF. The CDR3 DNA follows: TGTGCCATCAGCGCGACTAGCGGGAGAGGTTACGAGCAGTACTTC.

V usage is TRBV27 and J usage is TRBJ2-3, with D possibly matching TRBD2 (6 bases). The CDR3 contains 15 residues. CDR1 and CDR2 from the germline V gene are MNHEY and SMNVEV (reference sequence). V lost 0 bases and J lost 2, with 9 bases in between. The CDR3 loop is CASSLSREITDTQYF. In DNA, the CDR3 is TGTGCCAGCAGTTTATCGCGGGAAATCACAGATACGCAGTATTTT.

V and J are TRBV7-9 and TRBJ1-5; possible D gene TRBD1, 5 bases. V lost 0 bases and J lost 2, with 8 bases in between. Germline CDR1 and CDR2: SEHNR and FQNEAQ (reference sequence). The CDR3 sequence is 15 residues long. This chain's CDR3 is CASSLASQGNQPQHF. The CDR3 DNA reads TGTGCCAGCAGCTTAGCGTCACAGGGCAATCAGCCCCAGCATTTT. The complete variable domain, with remaining parts taken from reference TRBV7-9 and TRBJ1-5, reads DTGVSQNPRHKITKRGQNVTFRCDPISEHNRLYWYRQTLGQGPEFLTYFQNEAQLEKSRLLSDRFSAERPKGSFSTLEIQRTEQGDSAMYLCASSLASQGNQPQHFGDGTRLSIL.

V usage is TRBV6-4 and J usage is TRBJ2-1; TRBD2 agrees at 8 bases. This CDR3 region has 14 residues. Trimming at V came to 0 bases and at J to 6 bases, leaving 1 base not matched to a gene. Germline V gene data show CDR1 as MRHNA and CDR2 as SNTAGT. CDR3 sequence: CASSDSGTSNEQFF. The CDR3 nucleotides read TGTGCCAGCAGTGACTCCGGGACTAGCAATGAGCAGTTCTTC.

The V and J genes are TRBV7-3 and TRBJ2-3; 8 positions match TRBD2. The CDR3 is 15 residues long. CDR1 and CDR2 (germline): SGHTA, FQGTGA. The ends lost 2 bases at V and 2 bases at J; junction bases unmatched: 3. CDR3 residues: CASSLAGGPTDTQYF. CDR3 sequence (DNA): TGTGCCAGCAGCTTAGCGGGGGGACCCACAGATACGCAGTATTTT.

This clone was counted many times. The chain links TRBV6-5 to TRBJ2-1, with 10 bases fitting TRBD2. The germline V gene has CDR1 MNHEY and CDR2 SVGAGI. There are 15 residues in the CDR3. With 6 bases clipped from V and 10 bases from J, the junction kept 12 bases outside the gene matches. CDR3 nucleotides: TGTGCCAGCAGCCTCTCCAGCGGGGGGGCCCCCGAGCAGTTCTTC. Translation: CASSLSSGGAPEQFF.

The chain uses TRBV2 and TRBJ2-1; no definite D call. Germline V gives CDR1 SNHLY, CDR2 FYNNEI. Trimming took off 8 bases at V and 1 base at J, with 9 bases between the two ends. The CDR3 consists of 13 residues. CDR3 sequence: CASCVTSYNEQFF. CDR3 DNA sequence: TGTGCCAGCTGCGTGACTTCCTACAATGAGCAGTTCTTC.

CDR3 amino acids: CDTIQGWGETQYF. The CDR3 DNA sequence: TGTGACACGATCCAGGGGTGGGGGGAGACCCAGTACTTC. This sequence joins TRBV28 and TRBJ2-5; perhaps TRBD1 as D (6 bases). CDR1 and CDR2 from the germline V gene are MDHEN and SYDVKM. This CDR3 is built from 13 residues. The full variable domain, with the rest looked up from reference TRBV28 and TRBJ2-5, is DVKVTQSSRYLVKRTGEKVFLECVQDMDHENMFWYRQDPGLGLRLIYFSYDVKMKEKGDIPEGYSVSREKKERFSLILESASTNQTSMYLCDTIQGWGETQYFGPGTRLLVL.

V and J are TRBV4-2 and TRBJ1-4; 7 bases fit TRBD1. Germline loops: CDR1 LGHNA, CDR2 YNFKEQ. CDR3 length equals 20 residues. J was trimmed by 5 bases and V by 1 base; bases with no gene match: 19. The CDR3 DNA reads TGTGCCAGCAGCCAAGGGACAGGCTATCGACCTGGGAGAAAAAATGAAAAACTGTTTTTT. Translated: CASSQGTGYRPGRKNEKLFF.

The rearrangement uses TRBV2 and TRBJ1-1; 9 bases agree with TRBD1. CDR1 is SNHLY, CDR2 FYNNEI, per germline. V lost 3 bases to trimming and J lost 3 bases; unmatched junction nucleotides: 11. The CDR3 has 17 amino acids. The CDR3 loop is CASSDLFGTGLYTEAFF. As DNA, the CDR3 is TGTGCCAGCAGTGATTTGTTTGGGACAGGGCTATACACTGAAGCTTTCTTT.

The chain links TRBV28 to TRBJ1-2, with TRBD1 matching over 8 bases. V lost 5 bases and J lost 8; bases outside the gene matches: 7. Germline V CDR1 and CDR2: MDHEN, SYDVKM. This CDR3 has 13 residues. The CDR3 DNA sequence: TGTGCCAGCAGTACCAGGGGGCTGGGGGGCTACACCTTC. This encodes CASSTRGLGGYTF.

This clone was observed a few times. The J gene is TRBJ2-3, the V gene TRBV7-8, with 9 bases identical to TRBD2. The CDR3 sequence is 15 residues long. V shed 0 bases, J shed 3 bases, and the junction held 1 base outside the gene matches. CDR1 is SGHVS and CDR2 is FQNEAQ in the germline V gene. CDR3 in amino acids: CASSLAAGGTDTQYF. The CDR3 DNA reads as TGTGCCAGCAGCTTAGCAGCGGGAGGAACAGATACGCAGTATTTT.

This chain links TRBV18 with TRBJ1-1; D uncertain. CDR1 and CDR2 (germline): KGHSH, LQKENI. Trimming cost V 2 bases and J 1 base, with 5 bases left between them. The CDR3 runs to 13 residues. The chain's CDR3 is CASSPTRNTEAFF. Here the CDR3 DNA reads TGTGCCAGCTCACCAACACGGAACACTGAAGCTTTCTTT.

The DNA for the CDR3 is TGTGCCATCAGTGAATCAGGCTACAATCAGCCCCAGCATTTT. Its translation is CAISESGYNQPQHF. This chain connects TRBV10-3 to TRBJ1-5; D is unclear. Deletions cut 3 bases from V and 3 bases from J, with 9 bases between. This CDR3 region has 14 residues. Germline loops: CDR1 ENHRY, CDR2 SYGVKD.

This chain uses TRBV28 with TRBJ2-1; D is perhaps TRBD1 (6 bases). The CDR3 contains 16 residues. The V gene lost 3 bases and the J gene lost 1 base, with 13 bases spanning the gap. Germline V CDR1 and CDR2: MDHEN, SYDVKM. The DNA of the CDR3 is TGTGCCAGCAGTTTTTTTCGCAGGGGTTCCTACAATGAGCAGTTCTTC. This codes for CASSFFRRGSYNEQFF. Filled out from reference TRBV28 and TRBJ2-1, the complete variable domain reads DVKVTQSSRYLVKRTGEKVFLECVQDMDHENMFWYRQDPGLGLRLIYFSYDVKMKEKGDIPEGYSVSREKKERFSLILESASTNQTSMYLCASSFFRRGSYNEQFFGPGTRLTVL.

This chain joins TRBV7-2 and TRBJ2-7; the match to TRBD2 covers 8 bases. CDR3 length equals 14 residues. V was pared by 5 bases and J by 5 bases, with 8 bases of the junction left unmatched. CDR1 is SGHTA and CDR2 is FQGNSA in the germline V gene. CDR3 loop: CASSPRTSRNEQYF. In DNA, the CDR3 is TGTGCCAGCAGCCCGAGGACTAGCAGGAACGAGCAGTACTTC.

This clone was observed a single time. As DNA, the CDR3 is TGTGCCAGCTCACCGTTAGATAGGGGGACCCCGCCTGGAAACACCATATATTTT. Translation gives CASSPLDRGTPPGNTIYF. The rearrangement joins TRBV18 to TRBJ1-3, with D possibly being TRBD1 (6 bases). Trimming shortened V by 3 bases and J by 2 bases, and 20 bases separated the two germline ends. Germline V gene lookup returns CDR1 KGHSH and CDR2 LQKENI. The CDR3 runs 18 residues.

V is TRBV28 and J is TRBJ1-1, with D possibly TRBD1 on 5 matching bases. The V gene's germline CDR1 is MDHEN and CDR2 SYDVKM. There are 15 residues in the CDR3. Trimming took 2 bases from V and 4 from J, leaving 14 bases between them. CDR3 DNA: TGTGCCAGCAGTTTACGGGGGTTTGGGAGCACTGAAGCTTTCTTT. Its protein product is CASSLRGFGSTEAFF.

The CDR3 region is CASSQDPRETQYF. CDR3 nucleotide sequence: TGTGCCAGCAGCCAAGATCCCAGGGAGACCCAGTACTTC. V usage is TRBV7-2 and J usage is TRBJ2-5, with unresolved D. V lost 5 bases and J 5 bases, leaving 12 bases between the germline ends. From germline, CDR1 is SGHTA and CDR2 FQGNSA. This CDR3 is built from 13 residues.

V and J are TRBV10-3 and TRBJ2-5; 7 nucleotides line up with TRBD2. In germline, CDR1 is ENHRY, CDR2 SYGVKD. The J segment lost 2 bases and the V segment lost 4 bases, leaving 10 bases of the junction unmatched. The CDR3 runs 16 residues. Here the CDR3 DNA reads TGTGCCATCAGTGGGAAATTGGCGGGACTACAAGAGACCCAGTACTTC. It is translated as CAISGKLAGLQETQYF.

The chain is built from TRBV10-3 and TRBJ2-1; 14 bases are shared with TRBD2. The CDR3 consists of 17 residues. With V trimmed by 5 bases and J by 4 bases, 7 bases remained unmatched. CDR1 is ENHRY and CDR2 is SYGVKD in the germline V gene. Here the CDR3 reads CAISPGTSGGQYNEQFF. DNA of the CDR3: TGTGCCATCAGTCCCGGGACTAGCGGGGGCCAATACAATGAGCAGTTCTTC.

The chain couples TRBV13 to TRBJ1-5; possibly TRBD1 for D (5 bases). Germline V CDR1 and CDR2: PRHDT, FYEKMQ (reference sequence). The CDR3 sequence is 17 residues long. Trimming shortened V by 0 bases and J by 1 base, and 13 bases separated the two germline ends. CDR3 nucleotides: TGTGCCAGCAGCTTAGGTACCGATCGGGGGAGCAATCAGCCCCAGCATTTT. It specifies CASSLGTDRGSNQPQHF.